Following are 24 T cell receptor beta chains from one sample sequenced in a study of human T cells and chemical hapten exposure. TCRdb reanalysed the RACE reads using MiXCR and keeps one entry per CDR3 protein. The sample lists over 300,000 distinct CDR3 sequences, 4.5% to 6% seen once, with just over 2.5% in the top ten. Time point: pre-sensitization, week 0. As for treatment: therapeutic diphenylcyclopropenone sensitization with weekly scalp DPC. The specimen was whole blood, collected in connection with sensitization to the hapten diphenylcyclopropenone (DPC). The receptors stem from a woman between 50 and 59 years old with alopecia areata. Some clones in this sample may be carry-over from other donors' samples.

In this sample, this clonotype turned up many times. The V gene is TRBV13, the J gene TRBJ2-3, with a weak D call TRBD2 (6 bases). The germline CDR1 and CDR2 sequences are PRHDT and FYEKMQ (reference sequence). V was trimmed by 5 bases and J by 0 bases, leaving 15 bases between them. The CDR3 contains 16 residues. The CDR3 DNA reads TGTGCCAGCAGCGGTCCCGGAGGGTCTAGCACAGATACGCAGTATTTT. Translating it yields CASSGPGGSSTDTQYF.

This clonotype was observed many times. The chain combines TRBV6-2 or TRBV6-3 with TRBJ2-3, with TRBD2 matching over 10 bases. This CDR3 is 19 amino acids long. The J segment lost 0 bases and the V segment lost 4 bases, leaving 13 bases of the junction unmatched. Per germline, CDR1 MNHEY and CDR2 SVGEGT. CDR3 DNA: TGTGCCAGCAGTTCGTTGCCGGGTAGCGGGAGGACTAGCACAGATACGCAGTATTTT. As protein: CASSSLPGSGRTSTDTQYF.

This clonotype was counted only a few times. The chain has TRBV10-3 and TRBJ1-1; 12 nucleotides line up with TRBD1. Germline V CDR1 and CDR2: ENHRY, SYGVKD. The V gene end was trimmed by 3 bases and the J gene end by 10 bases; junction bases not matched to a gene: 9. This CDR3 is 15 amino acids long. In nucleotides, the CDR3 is TGTGCCATCAGTGACTCGGGACAGGGGGCGTGGGGAGCTTTCTTT. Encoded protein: CAISDSGQGAWGAFF.

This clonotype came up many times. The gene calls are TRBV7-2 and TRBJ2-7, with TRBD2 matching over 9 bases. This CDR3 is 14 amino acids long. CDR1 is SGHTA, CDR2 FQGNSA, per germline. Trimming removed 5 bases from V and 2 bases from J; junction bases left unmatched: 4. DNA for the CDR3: TGTGCCAGCAGCCAGGGACTAGCAGCCTACGAGCAGTACTTC. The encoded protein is CASSQGLAAYEQYF.

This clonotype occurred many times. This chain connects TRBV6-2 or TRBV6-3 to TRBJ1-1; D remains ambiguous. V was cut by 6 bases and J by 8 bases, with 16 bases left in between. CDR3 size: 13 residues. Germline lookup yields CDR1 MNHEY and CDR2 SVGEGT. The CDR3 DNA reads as TGTGCCAGCAGCCAAACGTCCTCGGGGGAAGCTTTCTTT. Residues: CASSQTSSGEAFF.

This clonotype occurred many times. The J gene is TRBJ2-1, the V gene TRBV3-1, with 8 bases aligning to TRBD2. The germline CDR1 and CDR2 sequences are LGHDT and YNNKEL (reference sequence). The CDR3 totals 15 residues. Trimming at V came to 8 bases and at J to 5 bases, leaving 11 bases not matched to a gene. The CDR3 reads CASGLSGAEHNEQFF. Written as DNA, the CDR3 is TGTGCCAGCGGACTTAGCGGGGCGGAGCACAATGAGCAGTTCTTC.

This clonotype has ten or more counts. CDR3 sequence reads: CASTGTSREQYF. In DNA form, the CDR3 reads TGCGCCAGCACCGGGACTAGTCGCGAGCAGTACTTC. This chain links TRBV5-1 with TRBJ2-7, with TRBD2 matching over 8 bases. This CDR3 is built from 12 residues. In germline, CDR1 is SGHRS, CDR2 YFSETQ. V dropped 6 bases and J dropped 6; count of bases not matched to a gene: 5.

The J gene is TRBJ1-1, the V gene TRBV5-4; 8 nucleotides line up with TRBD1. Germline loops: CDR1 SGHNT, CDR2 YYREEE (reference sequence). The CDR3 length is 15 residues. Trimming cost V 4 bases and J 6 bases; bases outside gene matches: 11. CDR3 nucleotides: TGTGCCAGCAGCCAAATCCCGACAGGGGCCGCTGAAGCTTTCTTT. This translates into CASSQIPTGAAEAFF.

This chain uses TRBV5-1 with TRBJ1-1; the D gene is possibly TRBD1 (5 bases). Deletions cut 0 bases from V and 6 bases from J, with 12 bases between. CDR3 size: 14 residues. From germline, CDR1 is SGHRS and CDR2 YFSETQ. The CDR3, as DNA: TGCGCCAGCAGCTTGGTTGGGGGGTCTTCTGAAGCTTTCTTT. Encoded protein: CASSLVGGSSEAFF.

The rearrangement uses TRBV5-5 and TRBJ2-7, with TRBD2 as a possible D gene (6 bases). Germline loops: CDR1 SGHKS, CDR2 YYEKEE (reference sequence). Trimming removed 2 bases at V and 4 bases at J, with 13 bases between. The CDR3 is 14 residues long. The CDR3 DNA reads TGTGCCAGCAGCTTTTCCACGGGAGCTTACGAGCAGTACTTC. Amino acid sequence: CASSFSTGAYEQYF.

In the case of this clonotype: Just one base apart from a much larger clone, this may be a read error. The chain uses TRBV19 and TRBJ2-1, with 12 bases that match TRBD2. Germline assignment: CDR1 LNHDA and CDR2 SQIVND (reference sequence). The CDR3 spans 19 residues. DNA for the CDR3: TGTGCCAGTAGTATAGAGCACAGAGGACTAGCGGGATATCAAAATGAGCTGTTCTTC. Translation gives CASSIEHRGLAGYQNELFF.

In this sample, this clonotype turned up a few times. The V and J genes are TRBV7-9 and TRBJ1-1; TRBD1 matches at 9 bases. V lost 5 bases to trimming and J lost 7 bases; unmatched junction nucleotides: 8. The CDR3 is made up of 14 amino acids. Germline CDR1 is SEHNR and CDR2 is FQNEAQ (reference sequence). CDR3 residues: CASSNRDRAHEAFF. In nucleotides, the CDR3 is TGTGCCAGCAGCAACCGGGACAGGGCGCATGAAGCTTTCTTT.

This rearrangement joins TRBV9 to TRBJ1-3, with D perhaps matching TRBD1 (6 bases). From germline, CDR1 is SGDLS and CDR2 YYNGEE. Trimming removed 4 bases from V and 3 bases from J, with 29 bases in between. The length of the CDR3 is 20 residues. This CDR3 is CASSRPLMRTDGFRGNTIYF. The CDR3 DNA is TGTGCCAGCAGCCGCCCTTTAATGCGGACAGACGGCTTTCGTGGAAACACCATATATTTT.

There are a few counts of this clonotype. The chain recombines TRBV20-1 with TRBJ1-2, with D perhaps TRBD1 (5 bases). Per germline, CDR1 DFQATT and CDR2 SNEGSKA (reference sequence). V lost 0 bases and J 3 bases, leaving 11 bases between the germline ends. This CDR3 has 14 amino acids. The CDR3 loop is CSARDPGGDYGYTF. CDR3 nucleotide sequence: TGCAGTGCTAGAGATCCCGGGGGGGACTATGGCTACACCTTC.

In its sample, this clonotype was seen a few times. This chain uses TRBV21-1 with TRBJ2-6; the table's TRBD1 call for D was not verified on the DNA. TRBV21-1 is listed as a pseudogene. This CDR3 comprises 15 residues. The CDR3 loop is CASSPPGPGANVLTF. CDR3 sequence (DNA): TGTGCCAGCAGCCCTCCGGGGCCTGGGGCCAACGTCCTGACTTTC.

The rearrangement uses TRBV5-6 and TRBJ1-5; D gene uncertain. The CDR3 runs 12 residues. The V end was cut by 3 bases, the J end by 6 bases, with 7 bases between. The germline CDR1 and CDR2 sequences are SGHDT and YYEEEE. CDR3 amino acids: CASSSPTQPQHF. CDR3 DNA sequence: TGTGCCAGCAGCTCCCCGACTCAGCCCCAGCATTTT.

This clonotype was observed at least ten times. CDR3 amino acids: CASSLGTPLFF. CDR3 bases: TGTGCCAGCAGTTTGGGGACTCCGCTGTTCTTC. This chain uses TRBV12-3 or TRBV12-4 with TRBJ2-1, with D possibly matching TRBD2 (6 bases). This CDR3 comprises 11 residues. Trimming stripped 3 bases from V and 15 bases from J, with 12 bases between.

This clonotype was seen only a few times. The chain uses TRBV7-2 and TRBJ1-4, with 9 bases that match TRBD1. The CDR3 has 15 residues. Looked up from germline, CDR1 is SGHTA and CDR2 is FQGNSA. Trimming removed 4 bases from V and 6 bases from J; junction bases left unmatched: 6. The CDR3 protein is CASSSTGTGYEKLFF. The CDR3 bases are TGTGCCAGCAGCTCAACCGGGACAGGGTATGAAAAACTGTTTTTT.

The CDR3 nucleotides read TGTGCCAGCAGTCCCCCCGGCAGGGGAGACACTGAAGCTTTCTTT. It encodes CASSPPGRGDTEAFF. The chain carries TRBV2 and TRBJ1-1; tentative D call: TRBD1 (6 bases). V shed 5 bases and J shed 3 bases, with 16 bases lying between them. CDR1 is SNHLY, CDR2 FYNNEI, per germline. The CDR3 sequence is 15 residues long. The entire variable domain, with the rest obtained from reference TRBV2 and TRBJ1-1, is as follows: EPEVTQTPSHQVTQMGQEVILRCVPISNHLYFYWYRQILGQKVEFLVSFYNNEISEKSEIFDDQFSVERPDGSNFTLKIRSTKLEDSAMYFCASSPPGRGDTEAFFGQGTRLTVV.

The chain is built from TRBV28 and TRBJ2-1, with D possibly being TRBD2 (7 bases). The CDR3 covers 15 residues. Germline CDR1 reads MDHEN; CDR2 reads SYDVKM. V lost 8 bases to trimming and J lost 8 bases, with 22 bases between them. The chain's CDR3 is CASQGGGRSIHEQFF. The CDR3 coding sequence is TGTGCCAGCCAGGGAGGGGGGCGCAGCATCCATGAGCAGTTCTTC.

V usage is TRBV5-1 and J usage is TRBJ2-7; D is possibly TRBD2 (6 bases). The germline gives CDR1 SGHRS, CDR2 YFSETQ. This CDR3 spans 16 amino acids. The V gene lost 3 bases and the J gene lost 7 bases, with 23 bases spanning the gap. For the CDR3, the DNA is TGCGCCAGCAGCTCAGGGACCGGGGGAACGATGAGGGAGCAGTACTTC. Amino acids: CASSSGTGGTMREQYF.

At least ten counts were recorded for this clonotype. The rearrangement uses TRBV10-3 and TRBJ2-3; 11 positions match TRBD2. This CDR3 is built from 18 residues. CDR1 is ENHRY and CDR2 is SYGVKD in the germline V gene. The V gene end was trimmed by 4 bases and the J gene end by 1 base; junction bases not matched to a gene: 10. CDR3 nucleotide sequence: TGTGCCATCAGTGGGGGACTAGCGGAGGCCTTCGGCACAGATACGCAGTATTTT. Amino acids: CAISGGLAEAFGTDTQYF.

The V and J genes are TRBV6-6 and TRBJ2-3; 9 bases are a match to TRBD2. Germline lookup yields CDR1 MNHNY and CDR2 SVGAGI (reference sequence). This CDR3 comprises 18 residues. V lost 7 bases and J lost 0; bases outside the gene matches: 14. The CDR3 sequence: CASKTIAGVTSSTDTQYF. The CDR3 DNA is TGTGCCAGCAAAACAATAGCGGGAGTGACATCTAGCACAGATACGCAGTATTTT.

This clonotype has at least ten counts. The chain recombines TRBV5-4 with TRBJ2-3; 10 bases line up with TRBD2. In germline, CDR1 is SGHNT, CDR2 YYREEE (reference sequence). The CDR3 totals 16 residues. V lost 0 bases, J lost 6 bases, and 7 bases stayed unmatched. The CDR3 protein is CASSLGSSGGYDTQYF. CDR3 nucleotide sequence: TGTGCCAGCAGCTTGGGCTCTAGCGGGGGCTACGATACGCAGTATTTT.